This TCR beta chain was obtained from a study of blood T cell repertoires in COVID-19. Across the study: The samples span acute and convalescent COVID-19 from the United States, Italy and Spain. T cells, B-cell-depleted T cells, or PBMCs provided the cDNA or gDNA that served as material.

Per the study methods: From reference gene primer amplification, estimates of nucleated cell counts were derived. Produced via immunoSEQ multiplex PCR; TCRdb's table is partial and in-frame only. The V and J calls and clone size were taken over from that table, and D and trimming were inferred from the DNA. The repertoire holds some 230,000 clones, with roughly 79% as singletons. Recovered status applied to Cohort 3 donors who had two consecutive negative PCRs. It also applied to those with clearance or with symptom resolution. Unmatched junction bases numbered 3, after V lost 6 bases and J lost 0 bases. Germline lookup yields CDR1 SGHVS and CDR2 FQNEAQ. The CDR3 length is 14 residues.

The receptor comes from a man in his forties who had recovered from COVID-19. The rearrangement uses TRBV7-8 and TRBJ2-5, with TRBD2 identical over 8 bases. Sequencing was carried out using PBMCs or T cells enriched from blood (not recorded which). The CDR3 DNA reads as TGTGCCAGCAGTCCCGGGGGGGACCAAGAGACCCAGTACTTC. Translated: CASSPGGDQETQYF. The full variable domain, completed using reference TRBV7-8 and TRBJ2-5, is GAGVSQSPRYKVAKRGQDVALRCDPISGHVSLFWYQQALGQGPEFLTYFQNEAQLDKSGLPSDRFFAERPEGSVSTLKIQRTQQEDSAVYLCASSPGGDQETQYFGPGTRLLVL.